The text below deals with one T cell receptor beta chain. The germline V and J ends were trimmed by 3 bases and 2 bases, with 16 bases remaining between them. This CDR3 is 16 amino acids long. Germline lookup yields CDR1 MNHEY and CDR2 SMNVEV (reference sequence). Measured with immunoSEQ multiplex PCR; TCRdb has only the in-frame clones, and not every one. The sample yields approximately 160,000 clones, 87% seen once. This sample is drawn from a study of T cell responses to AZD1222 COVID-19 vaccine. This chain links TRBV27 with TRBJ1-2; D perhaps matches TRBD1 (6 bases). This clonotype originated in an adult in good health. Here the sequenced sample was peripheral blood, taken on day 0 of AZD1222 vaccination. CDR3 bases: TGTGCCAGCAGTTTCCGACCCTTTCAGGGGAACTATGGCTACACCTTC. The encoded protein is CASSFRPFQGNYGYTF.